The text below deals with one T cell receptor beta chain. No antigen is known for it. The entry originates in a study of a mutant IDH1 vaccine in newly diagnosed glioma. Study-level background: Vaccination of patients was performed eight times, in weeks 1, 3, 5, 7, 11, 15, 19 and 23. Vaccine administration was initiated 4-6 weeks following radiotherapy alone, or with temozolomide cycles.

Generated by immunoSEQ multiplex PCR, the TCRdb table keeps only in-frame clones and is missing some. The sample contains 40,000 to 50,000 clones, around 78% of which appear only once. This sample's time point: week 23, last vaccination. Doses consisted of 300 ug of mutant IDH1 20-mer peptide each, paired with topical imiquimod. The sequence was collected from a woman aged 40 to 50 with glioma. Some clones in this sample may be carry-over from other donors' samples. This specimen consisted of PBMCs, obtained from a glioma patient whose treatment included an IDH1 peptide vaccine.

The CDR3 region is CASSSPQASGGAETQYF. The CDR3 DNA is TGTGCCAGCAGTTCCCCCCAGGCTAGCGGGGGGGCCGAGACCCAGTACTTC. The chain is built from TRBV27 and TRBJ2-5; 12 bases fit TRBD2. Unmatched junction bases numbered 11, after V lost 4 bases and J lost 5 bases. CDR1 is MNHEY, CDR2 SMNVEV, per germline (reference sequence). The CDR3 totals 17 residues.